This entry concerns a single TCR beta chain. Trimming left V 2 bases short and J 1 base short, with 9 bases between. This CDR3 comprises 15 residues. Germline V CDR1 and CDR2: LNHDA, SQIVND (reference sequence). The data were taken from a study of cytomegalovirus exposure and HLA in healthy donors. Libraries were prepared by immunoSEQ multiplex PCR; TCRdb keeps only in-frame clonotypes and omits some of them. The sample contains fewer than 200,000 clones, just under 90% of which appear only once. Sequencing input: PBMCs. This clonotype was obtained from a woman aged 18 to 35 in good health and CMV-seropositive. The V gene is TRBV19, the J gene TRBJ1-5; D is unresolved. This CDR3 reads CASSISGGSNQPQHF. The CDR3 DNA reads TGTGCCAGTAGTATATCGGGAGGGAGCAATCAGCCCCAGCATTTT.